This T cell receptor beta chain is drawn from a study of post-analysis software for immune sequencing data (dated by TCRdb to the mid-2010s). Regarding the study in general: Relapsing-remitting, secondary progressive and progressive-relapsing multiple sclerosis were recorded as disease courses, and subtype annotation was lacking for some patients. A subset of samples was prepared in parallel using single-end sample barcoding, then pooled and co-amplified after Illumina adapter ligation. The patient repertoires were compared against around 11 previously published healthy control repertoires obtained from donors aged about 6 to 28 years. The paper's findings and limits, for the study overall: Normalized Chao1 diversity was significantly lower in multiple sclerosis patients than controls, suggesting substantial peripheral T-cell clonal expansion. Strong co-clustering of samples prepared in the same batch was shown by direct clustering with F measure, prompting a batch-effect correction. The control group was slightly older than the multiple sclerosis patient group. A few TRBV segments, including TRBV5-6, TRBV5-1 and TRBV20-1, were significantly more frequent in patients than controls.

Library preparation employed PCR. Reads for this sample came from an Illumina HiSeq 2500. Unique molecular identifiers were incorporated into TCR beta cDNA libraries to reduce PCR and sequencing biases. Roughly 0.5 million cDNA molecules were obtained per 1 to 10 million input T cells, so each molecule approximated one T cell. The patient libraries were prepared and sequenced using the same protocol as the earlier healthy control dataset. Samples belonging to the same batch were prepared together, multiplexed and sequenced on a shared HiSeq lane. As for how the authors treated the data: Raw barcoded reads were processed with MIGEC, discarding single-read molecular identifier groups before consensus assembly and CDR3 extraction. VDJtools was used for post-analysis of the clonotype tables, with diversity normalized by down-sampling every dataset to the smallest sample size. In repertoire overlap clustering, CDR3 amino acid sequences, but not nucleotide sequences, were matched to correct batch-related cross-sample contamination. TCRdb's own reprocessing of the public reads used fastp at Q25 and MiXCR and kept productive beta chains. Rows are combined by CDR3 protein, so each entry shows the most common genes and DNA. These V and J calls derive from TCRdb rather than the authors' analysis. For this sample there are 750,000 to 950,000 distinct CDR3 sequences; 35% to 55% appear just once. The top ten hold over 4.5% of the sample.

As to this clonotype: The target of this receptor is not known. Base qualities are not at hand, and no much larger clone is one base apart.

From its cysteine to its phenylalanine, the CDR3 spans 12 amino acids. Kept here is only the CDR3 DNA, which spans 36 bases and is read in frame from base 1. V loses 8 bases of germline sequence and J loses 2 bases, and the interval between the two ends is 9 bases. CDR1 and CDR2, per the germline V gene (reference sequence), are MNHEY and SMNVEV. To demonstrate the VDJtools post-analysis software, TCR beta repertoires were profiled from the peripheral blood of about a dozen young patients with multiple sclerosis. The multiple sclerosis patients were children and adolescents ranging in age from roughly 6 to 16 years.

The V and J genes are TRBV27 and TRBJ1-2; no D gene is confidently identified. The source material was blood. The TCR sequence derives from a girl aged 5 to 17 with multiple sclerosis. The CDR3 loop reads CASGVRNYGYTF. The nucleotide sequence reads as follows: TGTGCCAGCGGCGTTCGAAACTATGGCTACACCTTC.